This entry describes one TCR beta chain. What it binds is unknown. The record originates from a study of cytomegalovirus exposure and HLA in healthy donors. Findings and caveats of the study: A later analysis linked a missense variant in DCLRE1C to the trimming of TCR beta V and J genes.

With 60 Vbeta and 13 Jbeta primers, the PCR was carried out. The assay was immunoSEQ multiplex PCR, and TCRdb's table has in-frame clones only and misses some. Its listing shows about 200,000 clones. The sequencing input was PBMCs. This receptor was identified in a girl aged 2 to 9 in good health and CMV-seropositive.

CDR3 nucleotides: TGTGCCAGCAGTCTTCTAGCGGGAGCAGAGACCCAGTACTTC. Its translation is CASSLLAGAETQYF. This chain connects TRBV27 to TRBJ2-5, with 10 nucleotides matching TRBD2. The V and J ends lost 5 bases and 4 bases, in that order; junction bases with no gene match: 4. The CDR3 spans 14 residues. The germline gives CDR1 MNHEY, CDR2 SMNVEV (reference sequence).